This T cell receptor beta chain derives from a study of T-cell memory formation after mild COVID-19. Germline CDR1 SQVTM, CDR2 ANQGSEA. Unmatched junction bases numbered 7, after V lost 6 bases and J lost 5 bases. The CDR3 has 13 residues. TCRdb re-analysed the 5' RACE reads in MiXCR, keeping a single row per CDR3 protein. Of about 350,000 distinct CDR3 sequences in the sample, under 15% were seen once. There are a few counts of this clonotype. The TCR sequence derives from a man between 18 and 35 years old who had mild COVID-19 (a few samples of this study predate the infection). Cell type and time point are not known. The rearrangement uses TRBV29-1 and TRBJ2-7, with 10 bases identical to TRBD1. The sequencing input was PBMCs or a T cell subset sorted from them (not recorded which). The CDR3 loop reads CSVKGTGVDEQYF. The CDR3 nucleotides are TGCAGCGTCAAGGGGACAGGGGTGGACGAGCAGTACTTC.